The 25 T cell receptor beta chains in this list originate from one sample, sequenced in a study of OX40 agonist ivuxolimab in advanced cancers. Clones were sequenced by immunoSEQ multiplex PCR, and TCRdb holds only the in-frame ones, with some missing. Here the sample spans approximately 20,000 clones, 76% being singletons. This specimen consisted of CD4+ or CD8+ T cells sorted from blood, obtained in a trial of the OX40 agonist ivuxolimab. All receptors come from an adult with an advanced solid tumor such as melanoma, head and neck, liver or kidney cancer.

The V and J genes are TRBV4-3 and TRBJ2-7; D remains ambiguous. Germline V CDR1 and CDR2: LGHNA, YSLEER. Trimming removed 0 bases from V and 3 bases from J, with 12 bases in between. This CDR3 is 15 amino acids long. The chain's CDR3 is CASSQELQRRYEQYF. Here the CDR3 DNA reads TGCGCCAGCAGCCAAGAACTACAGCGTCGCTACGAGCAGTACTTC.

J is TRBJ1-3 and V is TRBV10-1; D ambiguous. Germline values: CDR1 WNHNN, CDR2 SYGVQD (reference sequence). The CDR3 has 14 residues. The germline V and J ends were trimmed by 4 bases and 3 bases, with 10 bases remaining between them. The CDR3 region is CASSVSKNGNTIYF. The CDR3 DNA reads as TGCGCCAGCAGTGTCAGCAAAAATGGAAACACCATATATTTT.

The rearrangement links TRBV5-3 to TRBJ2-2; D possibly matches TRBD1 or TRBD2 (5 bases each). TRBV5-3 is reported as an ORF; its role is uncertain. CDR3 length: 15 residues. Between the trimmed V and J ends, which lost 8 bases and 4 bases, there was a span of 18 bases. CDR3 region: CASSQGTAPTGELFF. The CDR3, as DNA: TGTGCCAGCAGCCAAGGGACGGCCCCCACCGGGGAGCTGTTTTTT.

CDR3 nucleotide sequence: TGCGCCAGCAGCTCGTCCACGGATACGCAGTATTTT. Translation: CASSSSTDTQYF. J is TRBJ2-3 and V is TRBV5-1; D unclear. Germline CDR1 and CDR2: SGHRS and YFSETQ. CDR3 size: 12 residues. Trimming pared 3 bases from V and 6 bases from J, leaving 8 bases between. Based on the CDR3 plus reference TRBV5-1 and TRBJ2-3, the full variable domain is KAGVTQTPRYLIKTRGQQVTLSCSPISGHRSVSWYQQTPGQGLQFLFEYFSETQRNKGNFPGRFSGRQFSNSRSEMNVSTLELGDSALYLCASSSSTDTQYFGPGTRLTVL.

This clone appeared a few times. The V and J genes are TRBV19 and TRBJ1-1, with unresolved D. V dropped 10 bases and J dropped 0 bases, with 15 bases sitting between them. Germline V gives CDR1 LNHDA, CDR2 SQIVND (reference sequence). This CDR3 spans 14 amino acids. CDR3 in amino acids: CATRSWILNTEAFF. CDR3 nucleotide sequence: TGTGCCACCCGGTCGTGGATCCTGAACACTGAAGCTTTCTTT.

The gene calls are TRBV6-1 and TRBJ1-5; 7 bases agree with TRBD1. V dropped 7 bases and J dropped 0; count of bases not matched to a gene: 6. The length of the CDR3 is 15 residues. CDR1 is MNHNS and CDR2 is SASEGT in the germline V gene. As DNA, the CDR3 is TGTGCCAGCACCGGGACAGCTTATAGCAATCAGCCCCAGCATTTT. Translated: CASTGTAYSNQPQHF.

This clone appeared a few times. The chain combines TRBV6-6 with TRBJ1-2; perhaps TRBD1 as D (6 bases). CDR3 length equals 11 residues. Germline V CDR1 and CDR2: MNHNY, SVGAGI (reference sequence). V was trimmed by 8 bases and J by 3 bases, leaving 7 bases between them. The CDR3 DNA sequence: TGTGCCAGCCACAGGGACTATGGCTACACCTTC. Amino acids: CASHRDYGYTF.

The V gene is TRBV2, the J gene TRBJ1-1, with D uncertain. Trimming pared 4 bases from V and 1 base from J, leaving 7 bases between. CDR3 length equals 13 residues. Per germline, CDR1 SNHLY and CDR2 FYNNEI. In DNA form, the CDR3 reads TGTGCCAGCAGTGCAGAAGGGAACACTGAAGCTTTCTTT. This translates into CASSAEGNTEAFF.

The chain uses TRBV4-2 and TRBJ1-1; 9 bases map to TRBD1. The germline gives CDR1 LGHNA, CDR2 YNFKEQ. The trim removed 4 bases at V and 2 bases at J, leaving 5 bases unmatched. CDR3 length: 15 amino acids. CDR3 in amino acids: CASSRPGQGNTEAFF. The CDR3 nucleotides are TGTGCCAGCAGCCGCCCGGGACAGGGAAACACTGAAGCTTTCTTT.

V gene TRBV11-2 combines with J gene TRBJ1-5, with a tentative D call TRBD1 (5 bases). V lost 4 bases and J 5 bases, leaving 9 bases between the germline ends. Looked up from germline, CDR1 is SGHAT and CDR2 is FQNNGV. CDR3 length equals 13 residues. CDR3 region: CASSSGTDQPQHF. The CDR3 DNA sequence: TGTGCCAGCAGCTCCGGGACGGATCAGCCCCAGCATTTT.

The genes are TRBV5-8 and TRBJ2-6, with D possibly TRBD2 on 6 matching bases. Trimming pared 0 bases from V and 5 bases from J, leaving 12 bases between. CDR1 SGHTS and CDR2 YDEGEE come from the germline V gene. This CDR3 is built from 16 residues. Here the CDR3 reads CASSLDGGSRANVLTF. The CDR3 nucleotides read TGTGCCAGCAGCTTGGATGGGGGGTCCAGGGCCAACGTCCTGACTTTC.

This chain joins TRBV5-6 and TRBJ2-5; D is possibly TRBD2 (7 bases). The germline gives CDR1 SGHDT, CDR2 YYEEEE. There are 14 residues in the CDR3. V lost 9 bases, J lost 5 bases, and 20 bases lay in between. The CDR3 DNA reads as TGTGCCACCTCTGGGGGGGGGCCTTCGGAGACCCAGTACTTC. Residues: CATSGGGPSETQYF.

The rearrangement links TRBV9 to TRBJ1-6; 9 nucleotides agree with TRBD1. Germline trimming cut 4 bases from V and 9 bases from J; bases unmatched to any gene: 8. CDR1 SGDLS and CDR2 YYNGEE come from the germline V gene. The CDR3 consists of 15 residues. The CDR3 is CASSPRQGEGSPLHF. DNA for the CDR3: TGTGCCAGCAGCCCACGACAGGGGGAGGGTTCACCCCTCCACTTT.

Points on this clone: At one end the junction does not follow the germline gene, possibly because of a read error. The chain uses TRBV5-1 and TRBJ2-7, with 7 bases matching TRBD2. The CDR3 spans 15 residues. Germline V gene sequence: CDR1 SGHRS, CDR2 YFSETQ. The CDR3 reads CASSSAGDPRHEQHF. CDR3 bases: TGCGCCAGCAGCTCCGCGGGGGACCCGAGGCACGAGCAGCACTTC.

V usage is TRBV5-4 and J usage is TRBJ2-6; D is perhaps TRBD1 or TRBD2 (5 bases each). The V and J ends lost 2 bases and 0 bases respectively, with 12 bases between them. Germline V gene lookup returns CDR1 SGHNT and CDR2 YYREEE (reference sequence). CDR3 length equals 17 residues. CDR3 protein: CASSFGAGSSGANVLTF. The CDR3 DNA is TGTGCCAGCAGCTTTGGGGCAGGGAGCTCTGGGGCCAACGTCCTGACTTTC.

The chain combines TRBV4-3 with TRBJ1-1, with D possibly matching TRBD1 (5 bases). The V end lost 4 bases, the J end lost 3 bases, and 18 bases lay between the germline ends. CDR3 length: 16 amino acids. Germline assignment: CDR1 LGHNA and CDR2 YSLEER. The CDR3 is CASSPRVGQDDTEAFF. The DNA of the CDR3 is TGCGCCAGCAGCCCCAGGGTGGGGCAGGATGACACTGAAGCTTTCTTT.

This clone was seen a handful of times. The chain carries TRBV30 and TRBJ2-4; tentative D call: TRBD1 (6 bases). The V end was cut by 0 bases, the J end by 2 bases, with 8 bases between. From germline, CDR1 is GTSNPN and CDR2 SVGIG (reference sequence). The CDR3 is 14 residues long. CDR3 loop: CAWSVGGTKNIQYF. The CDR3 bases are TGTGCCTGGAGTGTAGGGGGAACCAAAAACATTCAGTACTTC.

The CDR3 protein is CASSKPGFGYTF. CDR3 coding DNA: TGTGCCAGCAGCAAACCAGGGTTTGGCTACACCTTC. This sequence joins TRBV21-1 and TRBJ1-2; the table's D call of TRBD1 was not tested on the DNA. TRBV21-1 is a recognized pseudogene. The length of the CDR3 is 12 residues.

The rearrangement joins TRBV9 to TRBJ1-1; the D gene is possibly TRBD1 (6 bases). The CDR3 contains 16 residues. CDR1 SGDLS and CDR2 YYNGEE come from the germline V gene. The V end lost 3 bases, the J end lost 2 bases, and 17 bases lay between the germline ends. The CDR3 is CASSAGTPMSNTEAFF. DNA of the CDR3: TGTGCCAGCAGCGCCGGGACACCAATGAGTAACACTGAAGCTTTCTTT.

In its sample, this clone was seen once. This rearrangement joins TRBV5-1 to TRBJ2-3; 12 bases are shared with TRBD1. The CDR3 is 14 residues long. The V gene's germline CDR1 is SGHRS and CDR2 YFSETQ. Trimming at V came to 4 bases and at J to 5 bases, leaving 2 bases not matched to a gene. The CDR3 coding sequence is TGCGCCAGCAGCCGGGACAGGGGGCGAGATACGCAGTATTTT. This codes for CASSRDRGRDTQYF.

The gene calls are TRBV18 and TRBJ2-3; 12 positions agree with TRBD2. CDR1 is KGHSH and CDR2 is LQKENI in the germline V gene. The CDR3 contains 17 residues. V gave up 5 bases and J gave up 5 bases; unmatched junction bases: 11. DNA of the CDR3: TGTGCCAGCTCAGTTAGACTAGCGGGGGACCCCGGAGATACGCAGTATTTT. This encodes CASSVRLAGDPGDTQYF.

This clone has only a few counts. The V gene is TRBV30, the J gene TRBJ1-1; D unclear. Trimming stripped 1 base from V and 1 base from J, with 7 bases between. Per germline, CDR1 GTSNPN and CDR2 SVGIG (reference sequence). The CDR3 contains 13 residues. In DNA, the CDR3 is TGTGCCTGGAGTGGACTGGGGAACACTGAAGCTTTCTTT. Protein sequence: CAWSGLGNTEAFF.

The chain carries TRBV4-3 and TRBJ2-2; TRBD1 matches at 9 bases. V was clipped by 2 bases and J by 4 bases; unmatched bases: 8. Germline V CDR1 and CDR2: LGHNA, YSLEER. CDR3 length equals 17 residues. The CDR3, as DNA: TGCGCCAGCAGCCAAATACCGGGACAGGGTCCCACCGGGGAGCTGTTTTTT. Translation gives CASSQIPGQGPTGELFF.

J is TRBJ2-7 and V is TRBV5-1, with D perhaps TRBD2 (6 bases). This CDR3 has 15 residues. V lost 3 bases to trimming and J lost 1 base, with 14 bases between them. Germline V gene lookup returns CDR1 SGHRS and CDR2 YFSETQ. CDR3 in DNA: TGCGCCAGCAGCTGGATTATAGCGGAGTCCTACGAGCAGTACTTC. Translated, it gives CASSWIIAESYEQYF.

The chain combines TRBV7-6 with TRBJ1-1; D is unresolved. The CDR3 totals 12 residues. Trimming cost V 4 bases and J 2 bases, with 5 bases left between them. Germline V gives CDR1 SGHVS, CDR2 FNYEAQ. The DNA for the CDR3 is TGTGCCAGCAGCTCTTATAACACTGAAGCTTTCTTT. It specifies CASSSYNTEAFF.